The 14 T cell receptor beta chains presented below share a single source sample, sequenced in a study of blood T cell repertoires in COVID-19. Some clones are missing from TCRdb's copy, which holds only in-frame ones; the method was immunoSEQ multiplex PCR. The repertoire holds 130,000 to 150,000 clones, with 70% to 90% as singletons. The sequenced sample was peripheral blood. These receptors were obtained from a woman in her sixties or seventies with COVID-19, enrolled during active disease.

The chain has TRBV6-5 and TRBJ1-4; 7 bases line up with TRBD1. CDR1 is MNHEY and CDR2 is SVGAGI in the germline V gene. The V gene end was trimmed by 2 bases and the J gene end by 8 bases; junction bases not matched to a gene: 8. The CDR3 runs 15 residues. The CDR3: CASSYGGQVVEKLFF. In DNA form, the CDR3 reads TGTGCCAGCAGTTACGGTGGACAGGTCGTGGAAAAACTGTTTTTT.

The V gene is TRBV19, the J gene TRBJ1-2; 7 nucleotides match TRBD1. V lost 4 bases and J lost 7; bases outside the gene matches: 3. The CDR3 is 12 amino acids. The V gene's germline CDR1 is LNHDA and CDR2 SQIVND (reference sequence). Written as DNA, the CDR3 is TGTGCCAGTAGTACCCACAGGGGTGGCTACACCTTC. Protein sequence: CASSTHRGGYTF.

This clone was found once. The CDR3 DNA reads TGCGCCAGCAGCTGGACTATTAGCTCCTACGAGCAGTACTTC. This translates into CASSWTISSYEQYF. V gene TRBV5-1 combines with J gene TRBJ2-7, with TRBD2 as a possible D gene (6 bases). V lost 3 bases to trimming and J lost 0 bases, with 10 bases between them. The CDR3 spans 14 residues. Germline CDR1 is SGHRS and CDR2 is YFSETQ.

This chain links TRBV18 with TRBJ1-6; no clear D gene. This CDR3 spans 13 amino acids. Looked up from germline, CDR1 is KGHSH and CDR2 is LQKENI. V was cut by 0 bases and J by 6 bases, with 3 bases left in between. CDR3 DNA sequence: TGTGCCAGCTCACCACCGGCTAATTCACCCCTCCACTTT. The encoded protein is CASSPPANSPLHF.

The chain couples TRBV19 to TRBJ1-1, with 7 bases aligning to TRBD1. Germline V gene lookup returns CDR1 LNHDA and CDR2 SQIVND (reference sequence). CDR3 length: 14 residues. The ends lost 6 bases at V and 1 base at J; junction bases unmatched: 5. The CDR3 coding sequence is TGTGCCAGTAGGGGGACAGAAACGAACACTGAAGCTTTCTTT. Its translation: CASRGTETNTEAFF.

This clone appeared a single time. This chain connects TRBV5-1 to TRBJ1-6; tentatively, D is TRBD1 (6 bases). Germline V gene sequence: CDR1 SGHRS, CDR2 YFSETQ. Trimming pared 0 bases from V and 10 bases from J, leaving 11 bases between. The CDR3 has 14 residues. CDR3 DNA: TGCGCCAGCAGCTTGGGCAGGGGCGACTCACCCCTCCACTTT. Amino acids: CASSLGRGDSPLHF. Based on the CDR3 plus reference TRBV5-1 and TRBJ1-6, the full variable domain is KAGVTQTPRYLIKTRGQQVTLSCSPISGHRSVSWYQQTPGQGLQFLFEYFSETQRNKGNFPGRFSGRQFSNSRSEMNVSTLELGDSALYLCASSLGRGDSPLHFGNGTRLTVT.

The CDR3 nucleotides read TGCGCCAGCAGCTTTGAGACAGAAGGCGGTTCACCCCTCCACTTT. It encodes CASSFETEGGSPLHF. This chain joins TRBV5-1 and TRBJ1-6; D is perhaps TRBD1 (5 bases). Germline V gene data show CDR1 as SGHRS and CDR2 as YFSETQ. Trimming stripped 2 bases from V and 9 bases from J, with 15 bases between. The CDR3 runs to 15 residues.

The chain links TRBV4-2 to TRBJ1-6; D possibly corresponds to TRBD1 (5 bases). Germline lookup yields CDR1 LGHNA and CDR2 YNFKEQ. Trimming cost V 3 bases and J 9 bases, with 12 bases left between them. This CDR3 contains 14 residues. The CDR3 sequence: CASSQADSASPLHF. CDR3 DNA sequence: TGTGCCAGCAGCCAGGCTGACAGTGCTTCACCCCTCCACTTT.

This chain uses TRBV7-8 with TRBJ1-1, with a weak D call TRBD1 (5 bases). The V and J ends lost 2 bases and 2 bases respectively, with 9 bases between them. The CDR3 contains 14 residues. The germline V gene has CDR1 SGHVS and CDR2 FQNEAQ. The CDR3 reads CASSLFTGNTEAFF. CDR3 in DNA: TGTGCCAGCAGCTTATTCACAGGAAACACTGAAGCTTTCTTT.

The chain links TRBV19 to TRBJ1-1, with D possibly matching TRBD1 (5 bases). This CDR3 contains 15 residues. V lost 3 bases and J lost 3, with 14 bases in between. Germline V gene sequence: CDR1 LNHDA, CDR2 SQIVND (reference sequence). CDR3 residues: CASSMNRGLDTEAFF. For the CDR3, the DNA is TGTGCCAGTAGTATGAACCGGGGGTTGGACACTGAAGCTTTCTTT.

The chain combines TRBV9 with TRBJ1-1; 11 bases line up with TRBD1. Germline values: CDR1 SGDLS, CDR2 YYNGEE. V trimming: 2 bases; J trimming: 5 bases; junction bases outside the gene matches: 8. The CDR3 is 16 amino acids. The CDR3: CASSVGQGAMRTEAFF. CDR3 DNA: TGTGCCAGCAGCGTTGGACAGGGGGCGATGAGGACTGAAGCTTTCTTT.

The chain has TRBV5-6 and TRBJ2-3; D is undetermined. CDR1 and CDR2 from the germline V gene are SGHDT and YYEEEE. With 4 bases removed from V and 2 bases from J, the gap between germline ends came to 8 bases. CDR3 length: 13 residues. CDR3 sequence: CASSPVNTDTQYF. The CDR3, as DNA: TGTGCCAGCAGCCCCGTTAACACAGATACGCAGTATTTT.

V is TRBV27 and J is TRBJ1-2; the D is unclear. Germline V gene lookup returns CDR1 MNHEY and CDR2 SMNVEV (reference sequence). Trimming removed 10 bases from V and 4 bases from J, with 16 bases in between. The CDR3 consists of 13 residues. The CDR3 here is CATKDGAGYGYTF. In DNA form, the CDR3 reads TGTGCCACTAAGGACGGAGCGGGCTATGGCTACACCTTC.

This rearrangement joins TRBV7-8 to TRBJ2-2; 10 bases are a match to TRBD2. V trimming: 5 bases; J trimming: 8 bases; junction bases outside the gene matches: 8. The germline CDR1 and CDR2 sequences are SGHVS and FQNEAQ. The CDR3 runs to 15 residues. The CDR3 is CASSATSGESGELFF. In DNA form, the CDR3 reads TGTGCCAGCAGCGCCACTAGCGGGGAATCTGGGGAGCTGTTTTTT.